These T cell receptor beta chains were read from a single sample in a study of CD8 T cells in Susac syndrome. Via MiXCR, TCRdb re-called the immunoSEQ multiplex PCR reads, giving one row per CDR3 protein. The sample records some 300,000 distinct CDR3 sequences, about nine tenths being singletons. The source material was CD8+ T cells from PBMCs. The source is a human donor with multiple sclerosis. The CDR3 runs from the conserved cysteine through the conserved F or W. Each record gives: J gene, D gene, V gene, clone size, CDR3 length, CDR3 protein, CDR3 DNA. A D gene is named only where the DNA matches it firmly. Clone size is not always given. Where it is, it says once, few, many or a class for expanded clones.

j_gene: TRBJ2-1
d_gene: .
v_gene: TRBV2
abundance: .
len: 13
CDR3aa: CASSNLGGVEQFF
CDR3nt: TGTGCCAGCAGTAATCTGGGCGGGGTTGAGCAGTTCTTC

j_gene: TRBJ2-1
d_gene: TRBD2
v_gene: TRBV20-1
abundance: .
len: 18
CDR3aa: CSARDRLAGGPILDEQFF
CDR3nt: TGCAGTGCTAGAGATCGGCTAGCGGGAGGGCCCATCCTAGATGAGCAGTTCTTC

j_gene: TRBJ2-1
d_gene: .
v_gene: TRBV11-1
abundance: .
len: 12
CDR3aa: CASERTDNEQFF
CDR3nt: TGTGCCAGCGAGCGTACGGACAATGAGCAGTTCTTC

j_gene: TRBJ2-2
d_gene: TRBD2
v_gene: TRBV20-1
abundance: .
len: 17
CDR3aa: CSARDPGLATNTGELFF
CDR3nt: TGCAGTGCTAGAGACCCGGGACTAGCGACGAACACCGGGGAGCTGTTTTTT

j_gene: TRBJ2-7
d_gene: .
v_gene: TRBV20-1
abundance: few
len: 14
CDR3aa: CSARVRDGGYEQYF
CDR3nt: TGCAGTGCTAGAGTCCGGGACGGAGGCTACGAGCAGTACTTC

j_gene: TRBJ2-7
d_gene: TRBD2
v_gene: TRBV12-3/TRBV12-4
abundance: .
len: 13
CDR3aa: CASSGLAGDEQYF
CDR3nt: TGTGCCAGCTCGGGACTAGCGGGAGACGAGCAGTACTTC

j_gene: TRBJ2-7
d_gene: TRBD1
v_gene: TRBV25-1
abundance: .
len: 18
CDR3aa: CASSGLSSGTGLPYEQYF
CDR3nt: TGTGCCAGCAGTGGACTCTCTTCCGGGACAGGACTACCCTACGAGCAGTACTTC

j_gene: TRBJ2-7
d_gene: .
v_gene: TRBV9
abundance: .
len: 15
CDR3aa: CASSPRLETTYEQYF
CDR3nt: TGTGCCAGCAGCCCCCGACTAGAAACAACCTACGAGCAGTACTTC

j_gene: TRBJ2-1
d_gene: TRBD2
v_gene: TRBV7-8
abundance: .
len: 16
CDR3aa: CASSPAGLAGINEQFF
CDR3nt: TGTGCCAGCAGCCCGGCAGGACTAGCGGGAATCAATGAGCAGTTCTTC

j_gene: TRBJ1-6
d_gene: .
v_gene: TRBV14
abundance: .
len: 15
CDR3aa: CASSHTTLGDPSLHF
CDR3nt: TGTGCCAGCAGCCATACGACATTAGGGGATCCTTCCCTCCACTTT

j_gene: TRBJ2-3
d_gene: .
v_gene: TRBV24-1
abundance: .
len: 15
CDR3aa: CATSDPGQSTDTQYF
CDR3nt: TGTGCCACCAGTGACCCCGGACAGAGCACAGATACGCAGTATTTT

j_gene: TRBJ2-7
d_gene: TRBD2
v_gene: TRBV14
abundance: .
len: 16
CDR3aa: CASSLGLAGGLVEQYF
CDR3nt: TGTGCCAGCAGCCTCGGACTAGCGGGAGGCTTGGTGGAGCAGTACTTC

j_gene: TRBJ2-7
d_gene: .
v_gene: TRBV21-1
abundance: .
len: 14
CDR3aa: CASNPGQGPYEQYF
CDR3nt: TGTGCCAGCAACCCGGGACAGGGCCCCTACGAGCAGTACTTC

j_gene: TRBJ2-4
d_gene: .
v_gene: TRBV19
abundance: few
len: 15
CDR3aa: CASSIGDGTKNIQYF
CDR3nt: TGTGCCAGTAGTATAGGGGACGGTACCAAAAACATTCAGTACTTC

j_gene: TRBJ1-4
d_gene: .
v_gene: TRBV7-9
abundance: .
len: 12
CDR3aa: CASSLGNEQLFF
CDR3nt: TGTGCCAGCAGCCTCGGAAATGAGCAACTGTTTTTT

j_gene: TRBJ2-6
d_gene: .
v_gene: TRBV6-1
abundance: few
len: 15
CDR3aa: CASSFEVSGANVLTF
CDR3nt: TGTGCCAGCAGCTTTGAGGTCTCTGGGGCCAACGTCCTGACTTTC

j_gene: TRBJ2-3
d_gene: TRBD1
v_gene: TRBV3-1
abundance: .
len: 20
CDR3aa: CASSQEVGDQTGWSTDTQYF
CDR3nt: TGTGCCAGCAGCCAAGAAGTAGGCGACCAGACAGGGTGGAGCACAGATACGCAGTATTTT

j_gene: TRBJ1-1
d_gene: .
v_gene: TRBV7-8
abundance: .
len: 13
CDR3aa: CASSLAYTTEAFF
CDR3nt: TGTGCCAGCAGCTTAGCGTATACCACTGAAGCTTTCTTT

j_gene: TRBJ2-3
d_gene: .
v_gene: TRBV30
abundance: .
len: 17
CDR3aa: CAWSVPSRSVSTDTQYF
CDR3nt: TGTGCCTGGAGTGTACCGTCGCGGAGCGTGAGCACAGATACGCAGTATTTT

j_gene: TRBJ2-1
d_gene: .
v_gene: TRBV27
abundance: .
len: 14
CDR3aa: CASGLAYSYNEQFF
CDR3nt: TGTGCCAGTGGGCTAGCTTACTCCTACAATGAGCAGTTCTTC

j_gene: TRBJ1-5
d_gene: TRBD1
v_gene: TRBV19
abundance: .
len: 15
CDR3aa: CASSMGDRGLQPQHF
CDR3nt: TGTGCCAGTAGTATGGGAGACAGGGGGCTTCAGCCCCAGCATTTT

j_gene: TRBJ2-1
d_gene: TRBD2
v_gene: TRBV7-3
abundance: .
len: 22
CDR3aa: CASSLTTERGLADARWRNEQFF
CDR3nt: TGTGCCAGCAGCTTAACGACGGAAAGAGGACTAGCGGATGCGAGGTGGCGCAATGAGCAGTTCTTC

j_gene: TRBJ2-7
d_gene: TRBD1
v_gene: TRBV12-3/TRBV12-4
abundance: .
len: 14
CDR3aa: CASSGTGASYEQYF
CDR3nt: TGTGCCAGCTCCGGGACAGGGGCATCCTACGAGCAGTACTTC

j_gene: TRBJ1-5
d_gene: .
v_gene: TRBV10-3
abundance: .
len: 17
CDR3aa: CAISESGRGASNQPQHF
CDR3nt: TGTGCCATCAGTGAGTCGGGAAGAGGAGCAAGCAATCAGCCCCAGCATTTT

j_gene: TRBJ1-5
d_gene: .
v_gene: TRBV19
abundance: .
len: 12
CDR3aa: CASREGNQPQHF
CDR3nt: TGTGCCAGTCGAGAGGGCAATCAGCCCCAGCATTTT

j_gene: TRBJ2-7
d_gene: .
v_gene: TRBV30
abundance: .
len: 12
CDR3aa: CAGDGVRDEQYF
CDR3nt: TGTGCCGGGGATGGAGTCCGGGACGAGCAGTACTTC

j_gene: TRBJ2-5
d_gene: .
v_gene: TRBV6-2/TRBV6-3
abundance: .
len: 15
CDR3aa: CASNTPGQLQETQYF
CDR3nt: TGTGCCAGCAATACACCGGGACAACTACAAGAGACCCAGTACTTC

j_gene: TRBJ2-2
d_gene: .
v_gene: TRBV7-9
abundance: .
len: 16
CDR3aa: CASSLRGRENTGELFF
CDR3nt: TGTGCCAGCAGCTTAAGGGGACGGGAGAACACCGGGGAGCTGTTTTTT

j_gene: TRBJ2-4
d_gene: TRBD2
v_gene: TRBV12-3/TRBV12-4
abundance: .
len: 13
CDR3aa: CASSSGGSDIQYF
CDR3nt: TGTGCCAGCAGTTCGGGGGGGTCAGACATTCAGTACTTC

j_gene: TRBJ1-5
d_gene: .
v_gene: TRBV30
abundance: .
len: 13
CDR3aa: CAWGLYSNQPQHF
CDR3nt: TGTGCCTGGGGACTCTATAGCAATCAGCCCCAGCATTTT

j_gene: TRBJ2-2
d_gene: .
v_gene: TRBV2
abundance: .
len: 14
CDR3aa: CAISPDFITGELFF
CDR3nt: TGTGCCATTTCCCCCGATTTTATCACCGGGGAGCTGTTTTTT

j_gene: TRBJ2-3
d_gene: .
v_gene: TRBV27
abundance: .
len: 13
CDR3aa: CASRRGGVDTQYF
CDR3nt: TGTGCCAGCAGGCGGGGTGGGGTAGATACGCAGTATTTT

j_gene: TRBJ1-2
d_gene: .
v_gene: TRBV5-1
abundance: .
len: 15
CDR3aa: CASSPLAGLDYGYTF
CDR3nt: TGCGCCAGCAGCCCACTCGCGGGGTTGGACTATGGCTACACCTTC

j_gene: TRBJ1-5
d_gene: .
v_gene: TRBV7-8
abundance: .
len: 16
CDR3aa: CASSLGTGSAGQPQHF
CDR3nt: TGTGCCAGCAGCTTAGGTACGGGTTCCGCGGGTCAGCCCCAGCATTTT

j_gene: TRBJ1-1
d_gene: .
v_gene: TRBV19
abundance: .
len: 13
CDR3aa: CASSIGVRTEAFF
CDR3nt: TGTGCCAGTAGTATTGGAGTCAGGACTGAAGCTTTCTTT

j_gene: TRBJ2-1
d_gene: .
v_gene: TRBV4-1
abundance: .
len: 15
CDR3aa: CASSQDPKLATEQFF
CDR3nt: TGCGCCAGCAGCCAAGATCCCAAACTAGCTACTGAGCAGTTCTTC

j_gene: TRBJ1-1
d_gene: .
v_gene: TRBV12-3/TRBV12-4
abundance: .
len: 14
CDR3aa: CASIPSGLEGEAFF
CDR3nt: TGTGCCAGTATTCCCTCGGGGCTCGAGGGTGAAGCTTTCTTT

j_gene: TRBJ2-7
d_gene: TRBD2
v_gene: TRBV28
abundance: .
len: 15
CDR3aa: CASSRTSGTPNEQYF
CDR3nt: TGTGCCAGCAGCCGAACTAGCGGGACCCCCAACGAGCAGTACTTC

j_gene: TRBJ2-1
d_gene: .
v_gene: TRBV20-1
abundance: .
len: 13
CDR3aa: CSARSSKDYEQFF
CDR3nt: TGCAGTGCTCGATCTAGCAAAGATTATGAGCAGTTCTTC

j_gene: TRBJ1-5
d_gene: .
v_gene: TRBV11-2
abundance: .
len: 12
CDR3aa: CASSGLDQPQHF
CDR3nt: TGTGCCAGCTCAGGGCTGGATCAGCCCCAGCATTTT

j_gene: TRBJ1-3
d_gene: .
v_gene: TRBV9
abundance: .
len: 15
CDR3aa: CASSSPGGSGNTIYF
CDR3nt: TGTGCCAGCAGTTCTCCCGGGGGAAGTGGAAACACCATATATTTT

j_gene: TRBJ2-7
d_gene: .
v_gene: TRBV20-1
abundance: .
len: 11
CDR3aa: CSAPIGYEQYF
CDR3nt: TGCAGTGCCCCCATAGGCTACGAGCAGTACTTC

j_gene: TRBJ2-1
d_gene: TRBD1
v_gene: TRBV29-1
abundance: .
len: 13
CDR3aa: CSVATGDNNEQFF
CDR3nt: TGCAGCGTTGCTACAGGGGATAACAATGAGCAGTTCTTC

j_gene: TRBJ2-3
d_gene: .
v_gene: TRBV6-5
abundance: few
len: 11
CDR3aa: CASSYSDTQYF
CDR3nt: TGTGCCAGCAGTTACTCGGATACGCAGTATTTT

j_gene: TRBJ2-7
d_gene: .
v_gene: TRBV10-3
abundance: .
len: 14
CDR3aa: CAISETGSTYEQYF
CDR3nt: TGTGCCATCAGTGAGACGGGATCCACCTACGAGCAGTACTTC

j_gene: TRBJ1-5
d_gene: .
v_gene: TRBV3-1
abundance: few
len: 15
CDR3aa: CASSQDWQGHQPQHF
CDR3nt: TGTGCCAGCAGCCAAGATTGGCAGGGCCATCAGCCCCAGCATTTT

j_gene: TRBJ2-7
d_gene: TRBD1
v_gene: TRBV20-1
abundance: .
len: 14
CDR3aa: CSAQTGGLTYEQYF
CDR3nt: TGCAGTGCCCAGACAGGGGGCCTTACCTACGAGCAGTACTTC

j_gene: TRBJ2-1
d_gene: .
v_gene: TRBV20-1
abundance: .
len: 14
CDR3aa: CSARGPRSYNEQFF
CDR3nt: TGCAGTGCTAGGGGGCCCCGCTCCTACAATGAGCAGTTCTTC

j_gene: TRBJ2-3
d_gene: TRBD1
v_gene: TRBV29-1
abundance: .
len: 14
CDR3aa: CSVEEGRGPDTQYF
CDR3nt: TGCAGCGTTGAAGAAGGCAGGGGGCCAGATACGCAGTATTTT

j_gene: TRBJ2-3
d_gene: .
v_gene: TRBV12-3/TRBV12-4
abundance: .
len: 15
CDR3aa: CATLPWASSTDTQYF
CDR3nt: TGTGCCACCCTACCATGGGCGTCTAGCACAGATACGCAGTATTTT

j_gene: TRBJ2-1
d_gene: TRBD2
v_gene: TRBV7-9
abundance: .
len: 15
CDR3aa: CASSQGLAAFNEQFF
CDR3nt: TGTGCCAGCAGCCAGGGACTAGCGGCCTTCAATGAGCAGTTCTTC

j_gene: TRBJ1-5
d_gene: .
v_gene: TRBV28
abundance: .
len: 12
CDR3aa: CASSHRIRPQHF
CDR3nt: TGTGCCAGCAGTCACCGGATTCGGCCCCAGCATTTT

j_gene: TRBJ2-3
d_gene: TRBD2
v_gene: TRBV6-1
abundance: .
len: 17
CDR3aa: CASTPGTSGTSTDTQYF
CDR3nt: TGTGCCAGCACACCCGGGACTAGCGGGACTAGCACAGATACGCAGTATTTT

j_gene: TRBJ2-1
d_gene: TRBD1
v_gene: TRBV5-1
abundance: .
len: 15
CDR3aa: CASTGQGQSYNEQFF
CDR3nt: TGCGCCAGCACGGGACAGGGGCAGTCCTACAATGAGCAGTTCTTC

j_gene: TRBJ1-1
d_gene: .
v_gene: TRBV9
abundance: .
len: 12
CDR3aa: CASSLPRPEAFF
CDR3nt: TGTGCCAGCTCCCTCCCCCGACCTGAAGCTTTCTTT

j_gene: TRBJ2-7
d_gene: .
v_gene: TRBV9
abundance: .
len: 14
CDR3aa: CASSRGFGSYEQYF
CDR3nt: TGTGCCAGCAGCCGGGGTTTCGGGTCCTACGAGCAGTACTTC

j_gene: TRBJ1-1
d_gene: .
v_gene: TRBV19
abundance: once
len: 13
CDR3aa: CASRDFVNTEAFF
CDR3nt: TGTGCCAGTAGGGATTTCGTAAACACTGAAGCTTTCTTT